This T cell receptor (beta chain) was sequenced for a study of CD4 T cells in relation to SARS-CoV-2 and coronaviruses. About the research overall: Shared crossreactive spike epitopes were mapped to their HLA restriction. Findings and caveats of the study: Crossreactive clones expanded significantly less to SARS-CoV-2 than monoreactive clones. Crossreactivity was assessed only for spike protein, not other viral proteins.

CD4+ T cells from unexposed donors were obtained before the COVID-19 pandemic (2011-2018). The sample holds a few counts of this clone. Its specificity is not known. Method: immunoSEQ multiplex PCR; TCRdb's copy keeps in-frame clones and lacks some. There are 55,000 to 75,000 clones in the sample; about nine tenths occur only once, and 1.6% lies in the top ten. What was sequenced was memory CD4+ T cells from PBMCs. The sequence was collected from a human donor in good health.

The CDR3, as DNA: TGTGCCAGCAGCTACGGAAGCTCTGGAAACACCATATATTTT. Amino acids: CASSYGSSGNTIYF. The rearrangement joins TRBV7-2 to TRBJ1-3; D unresolved. The germline V gene encodes CDR1 SGHTA and CDR2 FQGNSA. V lost 4 bases to trimming and J lost 0 bases, with 7 bases between them. The CDR3 totals 14 residues.